The entry below describes one T cell receptor beta chain. Its target is unknown. In TCRdb, the 5' RACE reads were re-called with MiXCR into one record per CDR3 protein. The sample shows roughly 300,000 distinct CDR3 sequences, over 7% of them seen only once. V was shortened by 6 bases and J by 0 bases, with 18 bases between the two germline ends. CDR3 length: 18 amino acids. This sample is part of a study of T-cell memory formation after mild COVID-19. Study-wide points: Within pre-infection memory, some responding clones were found, suggesting cross-reactive memory joined.

The origin of this receptor is a man younger than 30 who had mild COVID-19 (a few samples of this study predate the infection). Cell type and time point are not known. The V gene is TRBV12-3 or TRBV12-4, the J gene TRBJ2-6, with D hard to call. Sequenced input: PBMCs or a T cell subset sorted from them (not recorded which). The CDR3 sequence is CASSLAHGGGSGANVLTF. For the CDR3, the DNA is TGTGCCAGCAGCCTCGCCCACGGTGGTGGCTCTGGGGCCAACGTCCTGACTTTC.